These 27 T cell receptor beta chains came from one sample sequenced in a study of beta chain features in type 1 diabetes. Expressed TCRB transcripts were sequenced after all isolated RNA was converted to cDNA. The protocol was immunoSEQ multiplex PCR, while the TCRdb copy is restricted to in-frame clones and leaves out a portion. The repertoire holds under 800,000 clones, with less than 20% as singletons. Sequenced input: naive CD4+ T cells from blood. The receptors were gathered from a young man in good health.

This clone was detected once. This sequence joins TRBV20-1 and TRBJ2-7; possible D gene TRBD2, 5 bases. Deletions cut 6 bases from V and 7 bases from J, with 13 bases between. The CDR3 contains 11 residues. The germline gives CDR1 DFQATT, CDR2 SNEGSKA (reference sequence). The CDR3 here is CSAPRAGEQYF. DNA for the CDR3: TGCAGTGCCCCGCGGGCTGGTGAGCAGTACTTC.

The CDR3 is CASSQDLAGSPLHF. The CDR3 DNA is TGTGCCAGCAGCCAAGATCTCGCGGGTTCACCCCTCCACTTT. V is TRBV14 and J is TRBJ1-6; D is unclear. CDR3 size: 14 residues. Trimming shortened V by 0 bases and J by 9 bases, and 9 bases separated the two germline ends. Germline V lookup: CDR1 SGHDN, CDR2 FVKESK.

The CDR3 coding sequence is TGTGCCAGCAGTGAAAGGCCCACCCACGAGCAGTACTTC. Protein sequence: CASSERPTHEQYF. The V gene is TRBV2, the J gene TRBJ2-7; D is undetermined. Trimming cost V 2 bases and J 5 bases, with 10 bases left between them. The CDR3 has 13 residues. The germline V gene encodes CDR1 SNHLY and CDR2 FYNNEI.

The sample holds a few counts of this clone. The chain recombines TRBV25-1 with TRBJ2-7, with 10 bases identical to TRBD1. V lost 11 bases, J lost 3 bases, and 19 bases stayed unmatched. CDR1 is MGHDK, CDR2 SYGVNS, per germline. This CDR3 spans 17 amino acids. In DNA, the CDR3 is TGTGCCGTTCAAAAGGGCTTGGGACAGGGGTACGGCTACGAGCAGTACTTC. Its protein product is CAVQKGLGQGYGYEQYF.

The J gene is TRBJ2-7, the V gene TRBV5-4, with 8 bases aligning to TRBD1. Trimming removed 5 bases from V and 2 bases from J; junction bases left unmatched: 9. The CDR3 length is 15 residues. CDR1 SGHNT and CDR2 YYREEE come from the germline V gene (reference sequence). The CDR3 sequence is CASRPAGTGTYEQYF. CDR3 DNA: TGTGCCAGCAGACCAGCCGGGACAGGTACCTACGAGCAGTACTTC.

This clone was recorded at least ten times. This chain uses TRBV5-1 with TRBJ2-7; 7 nucleotides match TRBD2. The CDR3 runs to 15 residues. The V and J ends lost 3 bases and 4 bases, in that order; junction bases with no gene match: 10. Germline assignment: CDR1 SGHRS and CDR2 YFSETQ. As DNA, the CDR3 is TGCGCCAGCAGCTCCCCGGCCCACGGGAGGTACGAGCAGTACTTC. It yields the protein CASSSPAHGRYEQYF.

The CDR3 DNA sequence: TGTGCCAGCACAGGGGGTCGAACTAATGAAAAACTGTTTTTT. This gives the protein CASTGGRTNEKLFF. V gene TRBV7-9 combines with J gene TRBJ1-4, with 7 bases matching TRBD1. J lost 1 base, V lost 7 bases, and 3 bases had no gene match. Germline-derived CDR1 and CDR2 are SEHNR and FQNEAQ (reference sequence). The CDR3 has 14 amino acids.

This clone was seen only a few times. The V and J genes are TRBV29-1 and TRBJ1-2; no definite D call. V lost 3 bases and J lost 8, with 10 bases in between. CDR1 and CDR2 (germline): SQVTM, ANQGSEA. This CDR3 has 11 amino acids. CDR3 protein: CSVEAFWGYTF. CDR3 sequence (DNA): TGCAGCGTTGAGGCCTTTTGGGGCTACACCTTC.

This sequence joins TRBV5-1 and TRBJ2-5; D remains unclear. V dropped 1 base and J dropped 4 bases, with 11 bases sitting between them. The CDR3 is made up of 14 amino acids. Germline CDR1 and CDR2: SGHRS and YFSETQ. CDR3 sequence reads: CASSLRLVAETQYF. CDR3 sequence (DNA): TGCGCCAGCAGCTTGCGTCTGGTGGCAGAGACCCAGTACTTC.

This clone was detected only a few times. This rearrangement joins TRBV29-1 to TRBJ1-1; 10 bases are a match to TRBD1. CDR3 length: 14 residues. The junction had 4 bases not matched to a gene; V was cut back by 6 bases and J by 0 bases. CDR1 SQVTM and CDR2 ANQGSEA come from the germline V gene. The CDR3 loop is CSVGQGGMNTEAFF. The CDR3 region has the DNA TGCAGCGTCGGACAGGGGGGCATGAACACTGAAGCTTTCTTT.

The genes are TRBV4-2 and TRBJ1-2; no clear D gene. V gave up 1 base and J gave up 0 bases, with 15 bases separating them. The germline V gene encodes CDR1 LGHNA and CDR2 YNFKEQ. CDR3 length equals 17 residues. In DNA, the CDR3 is TGTGCCAGCAGCCAAGTGGAAGGACGGAGCTCTAACTATGGCTACACCTTC. Protein product: CASSQVEGRSSNYGYTF.

In its sample, this clone was seen once. The chain uses TRBV6-6 and TRBJ2-7, with 7 bases fitting TRBD1. The V and J ends lost 5 bases and 0 bases, in that order; junction bases with no gene match: 7. The CDR3 covers 15 residues. From germline, CDR1 is MNHNY and CDR2 SVGAGI (reference sequence). The CDR3 DNA sequence: TGTGCCAGCAGTCGGGAAGACAGGGTCTCCTACGAGCAGTACTTC. Residues: CASSREDRVSYEQYF.

There are a few counts of this clone. Written as DNA, the CDR3 is TGTGCCTGGAGTGTTAAGGGTAACTATGGCTACACCTTC. Its translation: CAWSVKGNYGYTF. The chain carries TRBV30 and TRBJ1-2; D is undetermined. V gave up 0 bases and J gave up 1 base, with 6 bases separating them. The CDR3 extends over 13 amino acids. The germline V gene encodes CDR1 GTSNPN and CDR2 SVGIG (reference sequence).

This clone was detected only a few times. The V gene is TRBV7-2, the J gene TRBJ1-1; no firm D call. Trimming took 0 bases from V and 3 from J, leaving 8 bases between them. The CDR3 spans 14 residues. CDR1 and CDR2 from the germline V gene are SGHTA and FQGNSA. The CDR3 coding sequence is TGTGCCAGCAGCTTAGCGTATGGTGACACTGAAGCTTTCTTT. It translates to CASSLAYGDTEAFF. Based on the CDR3 plus reference TRBV7-2 and TRBJ1-1, the full variable domain is GAGVSQSPSNKVTEKGKDVELRCDPISGHTALYWYRQSLGQGLEFLIYFQGNSAPDKSGLPSDRFSAERTGGSVSTLTIQRTQQEDSAVYLCASSLAYGDTEAFFGQGTRLTVV.

This clone was detected only a few times. The rearrangement links TRBV27 to TRBJ2-7; weak D call: TRBD2 (5 bases). Germline V CDR1 and CDR2: MNHEY, SMNVEV (reference sequence). V lost 7 bases and J 3 bases, leaving 16 bases between the germline ends. The CDR3 covers 14 residues. The CDR3 sequence is CASTRGPGLYEQYF. The CDR3, as DNA: TGTGCCAGCACCCGAGGGCCAGGTCTCTACGAGCAGTACTTC.

Only a few counts were recorded for this clone. The chain joins TRBV20-1 to TRBJ1-2; D unclear. The V gene lost 3 bases and the J gene lost 5 bases, with 7 bases spanning the gap. CDR3 length: 11 amino acids. Germline values: CDR1 DFQATT, CDR2 SNEGSKA (reference sequence). DNA for the CDR3: TGCAGTGCTAGTGGTTTTTATGGCTACACCTTC. Protein sequence: CSASGFYGYTF.

The chain links TRBV25-1 to TRBJ1-2; no firm D call. Germline lookup yields CDR1 MGHDK and CDR2 SYGVNS. Trimming removed 4 bases at V and 5 bases at J, with 8 bases between. There are 12 residues in the CDR3. CDR3 sequence (DNA): TGTGCCAGCAGTGGTAGCGGGTATGGCTACACCTTC. Residues: CASSGSGYGYTF.

This clone appeared a few times. The V call is TRBV5-1, the J call TRBJ2-6; D perhaps matches TRBD1 (6 bases). Germline V CDR1 and CDR2: SGHRS, YFSETQ. The CDR3 runs 15 residues. With 0 bases removed from V and 4 bases from J, the gap between germline ends came to 8 bases. The CDR3 sequence is CASSLARGGANVLTF. DNA of the CDR3: TGCGCCAGCAGCTTGGCCAGGGGCGGGGCCAACGTCCTGACTTTC.

This clone has just a few counts. The chain employs TRBV29-1 and TRBJ2-5, with TRBD1 matching 8 bases. Germline assignment: CDR1 SQVTM and CDR2 ANQGSEA. The CDR3 is 13 amino acids. Trimming removed 7 bases from V and 2 bases from J; junction bases left unmatched: 6. CDR3 in DNA: TGCAGCGCCTGGACAGGGTGGCAAGAGACCCAGTACTTC. Translating it yields CSAWTGWQETQYF.

This clone was observed a handful of times. The rearrangement joins TRBV7-2 to TRBJ2-7, with 7 bases aligning to TRBD1. The CDR3 has 15 amino acids. Germline assignment: CDR1 SGHTA and CDR2 FQGNSA. Trimming at V came to 5 bases and at J to 5 bases, leaving 12 bases not matched to a gene. This CDR3 reads CASSATGQPGHEQYF. CDR3 bases: TGTGCCAGCAGCGCGACGGGACAGCCTGGCCACGAGCAGTACTTC.

As to this clone: Different DNA sequences within this sample yield the same CDR3. The genes are TRBV7-3 and TRBJ2-7; tentatively, D is TRBD1 or TRBD2 (5 bases each). The ends were cut back, 6 bases at V and 0 bases at J, with 9 bases in the middle. Germline V lookup: CDR1 SGHTA, CDR2 FQGTGA. The CDR3 totals 13 residues. The CDR3 DNA is TGTGCCAGCAGTTCGGGGCCCTCCTACGAGCAGTACTTC. Translating it yields CASSSGPSYEQYF.

The gene calls are TRBV28 and TRBJ2-5; 7 nucleotides line up with TRBD1. This CDR3 has 14 amino acids. Germline V gives CDR1 MDHEN, CDR2 SYDVKM. The V gene end was trimmed by 7 bases and the J gene end by 3 bases; junction bases not matched to a gene: 8. CDR3 residues: CASKHPGQKETQYF. The CDR3 DNA is TGTGCCAGCAAGCACCCGGGACAGAAAGAGACCCAGTACTTC.

This clone has only a few counts. The rearrangement joins TRBV7-2 to TRBJ2-1, with TRBD2 identical over 13 bases. CDR1 and CDR2 (germline): SGHTA, FQGNSA. The CDR3 consists of 16 residues. Trimming took 3 bases from V and 11 from J; bases not matched to a gene: 10. CDR3 protein: CASSFGLAGAPFKQFF. The CDR3 DNA follows: TGTGCCAGCAGCTTCGGACTAGCGGGGGCACCTTTTAAGCAGTTCTTC.

The chain carries TRBV27 and TRBJ2-7; the match to TRBD2 covers 7 bases. The J segment lost 2 bases and the V segment lost 6 bases, leaving 4 bases of the junction unmatched. This CDR3 contains 13 residues. In germline, CDR1 is MNHEY, CDR2 SMNVEV (reference sequence). The CDR3 DNA is TGTGCCAGCAGACTAGCGACAGCCTACGAGCAGTACTTC. Translation gives CASRLATAYEQYF.

This clone was found a few times. The V and J genes are TRBV4-2 and TRBJ1-2; TRBD1 might be the D (5 bases). In germline, CDR1 is LGHNA, CDR2 YNFKEQ. The CDR3 has 15 amino acids. The V end was cut by 2 bases, the J end by 4 bases, with 14 bases between. The CDR3 DNA reads TGTGCCAGCAGCCAAACCCCGGACAAGGTCTATGGCTACACCTTC. Translated, it gives CASSQTPDKVYGYTF.

The table lists this clone with a few counts. The V gene is TRBV25-1, the J gene TRBJ1-1; TRBD1 matches 7 bases. The CDR3 extends over 13 amino acids. Germline V CDR1 and CDR2: MGHDK, SYGVNS. The junction had 2 bases not matched to a gene; V was cut back by 7 bases and J by 0 bases. Here the CDR3 DNA reads TGTGCCAGCAAGGGGGCCATGAACACTGAAGCTTTCTTT. It yields the protein CASKGAMNTEAFF.

This clone was seen a few times. The chain employs TRBV7-2 and TRBJ1-2, with 10 bases that match TRBD1. The CDR3 runs to 14 residues. The junction had 3 bases not matched to a gene; V was cut back by 5 bases and J by 3 bases. In germline, CDR1 is SGHTA, CDR2 FQGNSA. The CDR3 bases are TGTGCCAGCAGCAAGACAGGGGGCGACTATGGCTACACCTTC. Translated: CASSKTGGDYGYTF.